This T cell receptor beta chain was retrieved from a study of identical twins. It was template switching that added a universal primer site, and there were unique molecular identifiers on the cDNA. TCRdb independently ran MiXCR on the 5' RACE reads; one entry per CDR3 protein. Here the sample spans about 530,000 distinct CDR3 sequences, around 24% being singletons. Germline-derived CDR1 and CDR2 are MNHEY and SMNVEV (reference sequence). The CDR3 runs to 12 residues. Healthy Caucasians, and only they, were the donors. Another study also made use of these data, one on yellow fever vaccine responses in identical twins. According to that study: Each twin's T cell response to the vaccine was reported to look partly convergent and partly personalized.

The chain uses TRBV27 and TRBJ1-1; D might be TRBD1 (5 bases). The TCR originated in a woman aged 18 to 35 in good health. Sequencing was done on a sample of CD4+ T cells sorted from blood. The DNA of the CDR3 is TGTGCGGCTTCCGGGGGAACTAGTGAAGCTTTCTTT. Translated: CAASGGTSEAFF.